The clone carrying this T cell receptor (beta chain) appeared a few times. Its antigen is still unknown. The data were produced by immunoSEQ multiplex PCR, yet TCRdb's version contains in-frame clones alone and is incomplete. The profile shows more than 75,000 clones, about four fifths of them singletons. The time point: pretreatment peripheral blood. This sample stems from a study of PD-L1 blockade in urothelial cancer. Overall study: Males with bladder-origin urothelial cancer made up about 85% of the roughly 29 patients. Analysis of blood occurred 3 weeks (second dose) and 6 weeks after treatment start. Among blood samples, the median T cell count was approximately 150,000. Findings of the study overall: Tumor-associated clones in blood expanded more at 3 weeks in durable-benefit patients.

Germline V gene sequence: CDR1 MNHEY, CDR2 SVGAGI. The CDR3 loop spans 15 amino acids. V dropped 2 bases and J dropped 5 bases, with 13 bases sitting between them. The V gene is TRBV6-5, the J gene TRBJ1-5; D might be TRBD1 (5 bases). The sequences come from PBMCs, collected around atezolizumab (anti-PD-L1) treatment. The sequence came from a man in his 60s with urothelial cancer. The CDR3 nucleotides read TGTGCCAGCAGTTACGGGACTGGGGAGGATCAGCCCCAGCATTTT. Translating it yields CASSYGTGEDQPQHF.